A selection of T cell receptor beta chains follows, all from one sample in a study of identical twins. Via MiXCR, TCRdb re-called the 5' RACE reads, giving one row per CDR3 protein. The sample yields 350,000 to 400,000 distinct CDR3 sequences, around 9% seen once. The sequenced sample consisted of naive T cells sorted from blood. These receptors were collected from a woman aged 45-65 years in good health. Both conserved end residues are part of each CDR3. Fields, in order: V gene, J gene, clone size, D gene, CDR3 protein, CDR3 DNA. A D gene is named only where the DNA matches it firmly. The listing skips clone size in some rows; elsewhere it reads once, few, many or a size class.

V: TRBV2
J: TRBJ2-3
size: few
D: .
CDR3: CASSEHSRASTDTQYF
DNA: TGTGCCAGCAGTGAACACAGCCGAGCTAGCACAGATACGCAGTATTTT

V: TRBV20-1
J: TRBJ2-1
size: .
D: .
CDR3: CSASLGGKEQFF
DNA: TGCAGTGCTAGTTTAGGGGGGAAGGAGCAGTTCTTC

V: TRBV28
J: TRBJ2-1
size: .
D: .
CDR3: CASSFSFHEQFF
DNA: TGTGCCAGCAGTTTTTCTTTCCATGAGCAGTTCTTC

V: TRBV12-3/TRBV12-4
J: TRBJ2-1
size: many
D: .
CDR3: CASRRDRNEQFF
DNA: TGTGCCAGCAGGCGGGACCGCAATGAGCAGTTCTTC

V: TRBV12-3/TRBV12-4
J: TRBJ2-1
size: few
D: TRBD2
CDR3: CASQGSGLADSYNEQFF
DNA: TGTGCCAGCCAGGGGAGTGGACTAGCTGACTCCTACAATGAGCAGTTCTTC

V: TRBV7-7
J: TRBJ2-2
size: .
D: TRBD1
CDR3: CASSTTGAGELFF
DNA: TGTGCTAGCAGTACTACAGGGGCCGGGGAGCTGTTTTTT

V: TRBV5-1
J: TRBJ2-1
size: many
D: TRBD2
CDR3: CASRLAGGPGEQFF
DNA: TGCGCCAGCAGACTAGCGGGAGGGCCAGGAGAGCAGTTCTTC

V: TRBV19
J: TRBJ2-5
size: .
D: TRBD2
CDR3: CASSMAGVGETQYF
DNA: TGTGCCAGTAGTATGGCGGGGGTTGGAGAGACCCAGTACTTC

V: TRBV12-3/TRBV12-4
J: TRBJ2-2
size: few
D: .
CDR3: CASSLPDTQLTGELFF
DNA: TGTGCCAGCAGTTTACCCGACACCCAGTTAACCGGGGAGCTGTTTTTT

V: TRBV5-1
J: TRBJ2-7
size: few
D: TRBD2
CDR3: CASSGTSGRANEQYF
DNA: TGCGCCAGCAGCGGAACTAGCGGGAGGGCAAACGAGCAGTACTTC

V: TRBV5-5
J: TRBJ2-5
size: many
D: TRBD2
CDR3: CASSLGLAGVKTQYF
DNA: TGTGCCAGCAGCTTGGGACTAGCGGGAGTAAAGACCCAGTACTTC

V: TRBV5-6
J: TRBJ2-1
size: few
D: .
CDR3: CASSLGVPYNEQFF
DNA: TGTGCCAGCAGCTTGGGGGTCCCCTACAATGAGCAGTTCTTC

V: TRBV30
J: TRBJ2-1
size: many
D: .
CDR3: CAWGFQGMEQFF
DNA: TGTGCCTGGGGATTTCAGGGGATGGAGCAGTTCTTC

V: TRBV11-3
J: TRBJ2-7
size: few
D: .
CDR3: CASSLYFRADSYEQYF
DNA: TGTGCCAGCAGCTTATACTTTCGAGCGGACTCCTACGAGCAGTACTTC

V: TRBV5-1
J: TRBJ2-7
size: many
D: .
CDR3: CASSLETREQYF
DNA: TGCGCCAGCAGCTTGGAAACACGCGAGCAGTACTTC

V: TRBV12-3/TRBV12-4
J: TRBJ2-1
size: few
D: .
CDR3: CASSLSILIYGDRFNEQFF
DNA: TGTGCCAGCAGTTTATCCATTCTTATTTACGGAGACCGGTTCAATGAGCAGTTCTTC

V: TRBV12-3/TRBV12-4
J: TRBJ2-5
size: many
D: .
CDR3: CASSFVRQETQYF
DNA: TGTGCCAGCAGTTTCGTCAGGCAAGAGACCCAGTACTTC

V: TRBV12-3/TRBV12-4
J: TRBJ2-5
size: many
D: TRBD1
CDR3: CASSRGQPQETQYF
DNA: TGTGCCAGCAGCAGGGGACAGCCTCAAGAGACCCAGTACTTC

V: TRBV12-3/TRBV12-4
J: TRBJ2-1
size: .
D: .
CDR3: CATKPEGGGPNNEQFF
DNA: TGTGCCACCAAACCAGAGGGGGGGGGACCCAACAATGAGCAGTTCTTC

V: TRBV20-1
J: TRBJ1-1
size: .
D: .
CDR3: CSARDRAGVAAFF
DNA: TGCAGTGCTAGAGATCGGGCAGGGGTTGCTGCTTTCTTT

V: TRBV3-1
J: TRBJ2-1
size: few
D: TRBD1
CDR3: CASSQDGGQGGKFF
DNA: TGTGCCAGCAGCCAAGACGGAGGACAGGGTGGTAAGTTCTTC

V: TRBV7-9
J: TRBJ2-1
size: few
D: .
CDR3: CASSLIGRAYNEQFF
DNA: TGTGCCAGCAGCTTAATCGGGCGGGCTTACAATGAGCAGTTCTTC

V: TRBV7-2
J: TRBJ2-2
size: .
D: TRBD1
CDR3: CASSGRRTGYAGELFF
DNA: TGTGCCAGCAGCGGAAGGAGGACAGGGTATGCCGGGGAGCTGTTTTTT

V: TRBV25-1
J: TRBJ2-1
size: many
D: .
CDR3: CASSEFVFNEQFF
DNA: TGTGCCAGCAGTGAATTTGTGTTCAATGAGCAGTTCTTC

V: TRBV18
J: TRBJ2-1
size: many
D: TRBD2
CDR3: CASSRLPAGGNEQFF
DNA: TGTGCCAGCTCACGTCTTCCGGCGGGAGGCAATGAGCAGTTCTTC

V: TRBV5-1
J: TRBJ1-4
size: many
D: .
CDR3: CASSPFGVDREKLFF
DNA: TGCGCCAGCAGCCCCTTTGGAGTGGATCGGGAAAAACTGTTTTTT

V: TRBV15
J: TRBJ2-1
size: few
D: .
CDR3: CATSRDRLANNEQFF
DNA: TGTGCCACCAGCAGAGATCGGCTAGCGAACAATGAGCAGTTCTTC

V: TRBV20-1
J: TRBJ2-1
size: many
D: TRBD2
CDR3: CSARALTSGYNEQFF
DNA: TGCAGTGCTAGAGCTTTGACTAGCGGCTACAATGAGCAGTTCTTC

V: TRBV5-1
J: TRBJ1-1
size: many
D: .
CDR3: CASSFALGSRNEAFF
DNA: TGCGCCAGCAGCTTCGCGCTAGGTTCAAGAAACGAAGCTTTCTTT

V: TRBV12-3/TRBV12-4
J: TRBJ1-5
size: many
D: .
CDR3: CASSLSAGPQPQHF
DNA: TGTGCCAGCAGTTTATCTGCAGGTCCTCAGCCCCAGCATTTT

V: TRBV11-2
J: TRBJ1-5
size: few
D: .
CDR3: CASSLGGVGSNQPQHF
DNA: TGTGCCAGCAGCTTAGGCGGGGTGGGTAGCAATCAGCCCCAGCATTTT

V: TRBV5-1
J: TRBJ2-5
size: many
D: .
CDR3: CASRGRSNQETQYF
DNA: TGCGCCAGCAGAGGACGGTCGAACCAAGAGACCCAGTACTTC